The rows below give T cell receptor beta chains drawn from one sample of a study of blood T cell repertoires in COVID-19. Here immunoSEQ multiplex PCR was the method, and the copy in TCRdb shows in-frame clones only, minus some. The table shows roughly 100,000 clones, with 75% to 90% occurring only once. Sequencing was performed on peripheral blood. These TCRs come from a woman older than 75 with acute or convalescent COVID-19. Each CDR3 is given with its conserved first and last residue. A D gene is named only where the DNA matches it firmly. Rows may omit the clone size; those that give it use once, few, many or a size class.

v_gene	d_gene	abundance	j_gene	CDR3nt	CDR3aa
TRBV30	TRBD2	NA	TRBJ2-1	TGTGCCTGGACTAGCGGGGGGGAACGGGAGCAGTTCTTC	CAWTSGGEREQFF
TRBV30	NA	NA	TRBJ2-7	TGTGCCTGGAGTGTTGGAGGGTACGAGCAGTACTTC	CAWSVGGYEQYF
TRBV5-6	NA	NA	TRBJ2-7	TGTGCCAGCAGCCTAAGGAAGATTCAGGCCTACGAGCAGTACTTC	CASSLRKIQAYEQYF
TRBV2	NA	NA	TRBJ2-4	TGTGCCAGCAGTGAGGAGTTGGCCAAAAACATTCAGTACTTC	CASSEELAKNIQYF
TRBV6-5	TRBD1	NA	TRBJ2-5	TGTGCCAGCAGTTCTATTCCGGGACAGCAAGAGACCCAGTACTTC	CASSSIPGQQETQYF
TRBV10-3	TRBD1	NA	TRBJ2-2	TGTGCCATCAGTGAGCCGGGACAGGGGAACACCGGGGAGCTGTTTTTT	CAISEPGQGNTGELFF
TRBV5-1	NA	few	TRBJ1-2	TGCGCCAGCAGCCCCTATACGGACTATGGCTACACCTTC	CASSPYTDYGYTF
TRBV7-3	NA	NA	TRBJ2-2	TGTGCCAGCAGCCCCCTGGTGACAGGTCCCCGGACCGGGGAGCTGTTTTTT	CASSPLVTGPRTGELFF
TRBV7-2	TRBD2	NA	TRBJ2-5	TGTGCCAGCAGCCTAGCGGGGGGGCCTGAAGAGACCCAGTACTTC	CASSLAGGPEETQYF
TRBV2	TRBD2	NA	TRBJ2-2	TGTGCCAGCAGACTTCGGGGGGGCTCCGGGGAGCTGTTTTTT	CASRLRGGSGELFF
TRBV7-8	TRBD1	NA	TRBJ1-2	TGTGCCAGCAGCTCGGACAGGGAATATGGCTACACCTTC	CASSSDREYGYTF
TRBV15	TRBD1	NA	TRBJ1-2	TGTGCCACCAGCAGCACCCGGGGACAGGAGAATAACTATGGCTACACCTTC	CATSSTRGQENNYGYTF
TRBV2	NA	few	TRBJ1-5	TGTGCCAGCCAAACAGGGTCCCAGCCCCAGCATTTT	CASQTGSQPQHF
TRBV7-6	NA	NA	TRBJ1-6	TGTGCCAGCAGCTTATCAGGGGTTTCTAATTCACCCCTCCACTTT	CASSLSGVSNSPLHF
TRBV28	NA	NA	TRBJ2-3	TGTGCCAGCAGTACCCGGACAGGCGGGGGGCCCGAAACCGCGGATACGCAGTATTTT	CASSTRTGGGPETADTQYF
TRBV19	TRBD1	NA	TRBJ2-1	TGTGCCAGTAGTCCAATGACCGGAGGGACAGGGGTCAATGAGCAGTTCTTC	CASSPMTGGTGVNEQFF
TRBV7-2	TRBD1	once	TRBJ2-7	TGTGCCAGCAGCGTCCAGACAGGGCCGGGCGAGCAGTACTTC	CASSVQTGPGEQYF
TRBV24-1	TRBD1	NA	TRBJ2-5	TGTGCCACCCGGGACAGGGATATAGAGACCCAGTACTTC	CATRDRDIETQYF
TRBV18	TRBD1	NA	TRBJ2-1	TGTGCCAGCTCACCACGGGACAGGGGATCTGGTGAGCAGTTCTTC	CASSPRDRGSGEQFF
TRBV5-6	TRBD2	NA	TRBJ2-1	TGTGCCAGCAGTCAGCTAGCGGGGACTACCTACAATGAGCAGTTCTTC	CASSQLAGTTYNEQFF
TRBV6-2/TRBV6-3	NA	NA	TRBJ1-5	TGTGCCAGCAGTACCCTTGGAGAATCCGGGTATAGCAATCAGCCCCAGCATTTT	CASSTLGESGYSNQPQHF
TRBV14	NA	NA	TRBJ2-2	TGTGCCAGCAGCCAAATCCTAAAGACAATGAACACCGGGGAGCTGTTTTTT	CASSQILKTMNTGELFF